Each of the 4 T cell receptor beta chains below was sequenced from the same sample in a study of identical twins. Using its own MiXCR run on the 5' RACE reads, TCRdb lists one record per CDR3 protein. The sample includes some 300,000 distinct CDR3 sequences, roughly an eighth seen only once; the top ten take approximately 7.5%. This sample also appeared in a second study, on yellow fever vaccine responses in identical twins.

The source material was CD8+ T cells sorted from blood. The source is a woman aged 18 to 35 in good health.

The chain joins TRBV5-1 to TRBJ2-2; TRBD2 agrees at 8 bases. Per the germline V gene, CDR1 is SGHRS and CDR2 is YFSETQ. CDR3 length: 17 residues. V dropped 1 base and J dropped 4; count of bases not matched to a gene: 9. CDR3 coding DNA: TGCGCCAGCAGCTTGACGCTGGTAGCGGGGCCCACCGGGGAGCTGTTTTTT. Its translation: CASSLTLVAGPTGELFF.

This clonotype was counted a few times. The chain combines TRBV7-2 with TRBJ2-3; 7 bases match TRBD2. V lost 2 bases, J lost 4 bases, and 6 bases stayed unmatched. Looked up from germline, CDR1 is SGHTA and CDR2 is FQGNSA. CDR3 length: 15 residues. The CDR3 DNA is TGTGCCAGCAGCTTAACCTTGGGGGGGGCAGATACGCAGTATTTT. This translates into CASSLTLGGADTQYF.

In regard to this clonotype: The junction and the germline gene differ at one end; a read error may be behind it. The chain is built from TRBV10-3 and TRBJ2-1; TRBD2 is a possible D gene (6 bases). Germline V gene sequence: CDR1 ENHRY, CDR2 SYGVKD. This CDR3 has 15 amino acids. CDR3 sequence reads: CAISVGSPSYNERFF. Written as DNA, the CDR3 is TGTGCCATCAGTGTCGGGAGTCCCTCCTACAATGAGCGGTTCTTC.

This clonotype has a handful of counts. This sequence joins TRBV4-1 and TRBJ1-2; tentatively, D is TRBD1 (5 bases). Germline loops: CDR1 MGHRA, CDR2 YSYEKL. V was pared by 0 bases and J by 2 bases, with 10 bases between. CDR3 length equals 15 residues. CDR3 sequence reads: CASSQERGLNYGYTF. The CDR3, as DNA: TGCGCCAGCAGCCAAGAGAGGGGATTGAACTATGGCTACACCTTC.